This is a list of T cell receptor beta chains from one sample in a study of cytomegalovirus exposure and HLA in healthy donors. The method was immunoSEQ multiplex PCR; TCRdb's version includes in-frame clones alone and lacks a portion of them. Of more than 100,000 clones detected, around 83% appear once; the ten largest clones hold about 8.1%. Material for sequencing was PBMCs. The receptors come from a woman in her forties or fifties in good health and CMV-seropositive. The CDR3 runs from the conserved cysteine through the conserved F or W. A D gene is named only where the DNA matches it firmly.

j_call,v_call,d_call,cdr3_aa
TRBJ1-5,TRBV30,.,CAWSPLAGYSNQPQHF
TRBJ1-1,TRBV5-6,.,CASSLGPLGGSTEAFF
TRBJ1-2,TRBV9,.,CASSVATGGYNYGYTF
TRBJ2-7,TRBV5-4,TRBD1,CASSFSGTGIFNEQYF
TRBJ1-3,TRBV7-2,TRBD1,CASSPQGGTGNTIYF
TRBJ2-3,TRBV4-3,TRBD2,CASSLKSGGVDTQYF
TRBJ1-2,TRBV27,.,CASSLWSNHGYTF
TRBJ2-7,TRBV6-5,TRBD1,CASSGRDRSSYEQYF
TRBJ2-1,TRBV18,.,CASSRDSGQYNEQFF
.,TRBV6-6,.,CASRLGQPYEQYF
TRBJ2-3,TRBV5-1,TRBD2,CASSFGGLSGGAPDTQYF
TRBJ1-4,TRBV29-1,.,CSVGGNEKLFF
TRBJ2-3,TRBV7-2,TRBD2,CASSLLAGTDTQYF
TRBJ1-2,TRBV6-1,.,CASSPLDTLNYGYTF
TRBJ1-2,TRBV30,TRBD1,CAWNLGTGTYGYTF
TRBJ2-7,TRBV6-1,.,CASRFQPGQPYEQYF
TRBJ1-1,TRBV15,.,CATSAGASNTEAFF
TRBJ2-3,TRBV27,.,CASSWSDPSTDTQYF
TRBJ2-1,TRBV5-4,TRBD1,CASSPPQGANEQFF
TRBJ1-3,TRBV9,.,CASSSSRRGVNTIYF
TRBJ1-4,TRBV28,TRBD1,CASLPGQRVEKLFF
TRBJ1-2,TRBV5-1,.,CASSLNPAENYGYTF
TRBJ2-7,TRBV20-1,.,CSAGLNYEQYF
TRBJ2-7,TRBV27,.,CASTLDRTPIIRYEQYF
TRBJ1-1,TRBV7-3,TRBD1,CASSHNRGGDTEAFF
TRBJ2-2,TRBV5-4,TRBD2,CASSLRTSVHTGELFF
TRBJ1-1,TRBV7-9,TRBD1,CASSLGQGSAEAFF